The 13 T cell receptor beta chains presented below share a single source sample, sequenced in a study of T-cell reconstitution after alpha-beta-depleted transplantation in children. Using unique molecular identifiers, the investigators prepared the TCRbeta library. In TCRdb, the PCR reads were re-called with MiXCR into one record per CDR3 protein. The sample has some 830,000 distinct CDR3 sequences, under 20% seen once. Specimen: PBMCs, mostly from graft donor cells, collected 360 days after TCRalphabeta/CD19-depleted stem cell transplant. The receptor source for this set is a male patient between 10 and 17 years old who had a stem cell transplant for acute lymphoblastic leukemia, so the T cells may come from the graft donor.

CDR3 in amino acids: CAIRSGEPSSYNEQFF. CDR3 bases: TGTGCCATCAGGTCGGGAGAACCGAGCTCCTACAATGAGCAGTTCTTC. This rearrangement joins TRBV10-3 to TRBJ2-1; D is possibly TRBD2 (6 bases). The CDR3 has 16 residues. Germline V gives CDR1 ENHRY, CDR2 SYGVKD. Trimming shortened V by 6 bases and J by 0 bases, and 15 bases separated the two germline ends.

The sample holds many counts of this clonotype. This rearrangement joins TRBV10-3 to TRBJ2-5; tentatively, D is TRBD2 (6 bases). This CDR3 spans 12 amino acids. Germline CDR1 is ENHRY and CDR2 is SYGVKD. V gave up 9 bases and J gave up 7 bases, with 15 bases separating them. In DNA form, the CDR3 reads TGTGCCATGGCTACGGGGGAAGGGACCCAGTACTTC. Translated, it gives CAMATGEGTQYF.

This clonotype was seen many times. This chain connects TRBV12-3 or TRBV12-4 to TRBJ2-7; TRBD1 matches 11 bases. J gave up 4 bases and V 6 bases, and 8 bases lay outside the gene matches. This CDR3 comprises 15 residues. The CDR3 DNA reads as TGTGCCAGCAGGTGGGGACAGGGGGGAAGGTACGAGCAGTACTTC. This gives the protein CASRWGQGGRYEQYF.

This clonotype was seen many times. V is TRBV10-2 and J is TRBJ1-2; TRBD1 is a possible D gene (5 bases). With 6 bases removed from V and 4 bases from J, the gap between germline ends came to 9 bases. The CDR3 sequence is 12 residues long. CDR1 and CDR2 (germline): WSHSY, SAAADI. The CDR3 DNA follows: TGCGCCAGCAGACCCGACAGCTATGGCTACACCTTC. It translates to CASRPDSYGYTF.

V is TRBV12-3 or TRBV12-4 and J is TRBJ1-2; maybe TRBD1 (5 bases). The V end lost 1 base, the J end lost 4 bases, and 13 bases lay between the germline ends. This CDR3 spans 15 amino acids. DNA for the CDR3: TGTGCCAGCAGTTTAGATTGGACACGGATCTATGGCTACACCTTC. Protein: CASSLDWTRIYGYTF.

This clonotype appeared many times. The chain employs TRBV4-1 and TRBJ2-1; D ambiguous. The germline V and J ends were trimmed by 4 bases and 7 bases, with 11 bases remaining between them. This CDR3 spans 13 amino acids. Germline V lookup: CDR1 MGHRA, CDR2 YSYEKL. CDR3 sequence: CASSPPLGNEQFF. CDR3 bases: TGCGCCAGCAGCCCACCCTTAGGAAATGAGCAGTTCTTC.

The V gene is TRBV12-5, the J gene TRBJ2-2; the D gene is possibly TRBD1 (6 bases). The CDR3 is 16 amino acids. Trimming pared 0 bases from V and 4 bases from J, leaving 12 bases between. In germline, CDR1 is LGHNT, CDR2 FRNRAP. CDR3 loop: CASGLVVGAGTGELFF. CDR3 in DNA: TGTGCTAGTGGTTTGGTAGTGGGGGCGGGCACCGGGGAGCTGTTTTTT.

This chain joins TRBV5-6 and TRBJ2-1, with D tentatively TRBD2 (6 bases). The CDR3 spans 16 residues. Trimming removed 6 bases from V and 4 bases from J, with 20 bases in between. CDR1 SGHDT and CDR2 YYEEEE come from the germline V gene. DNA of the CDR3: TGTGCCAGCACCTTCGGAGGAATAGCGGTATACAATGAGCAGTTCTTC. Amino acids: CASTFGGIAVYNEQFF.

The chain is built from TRBV7-9 and TRBJ2-1; 15 nucleotides agree with TRBD2. Germline assignment: CDR1 SEHNR and CDR2 FQNEAQ (reference sequence). Trimming at V came to 4 bases and at J to 8 bases, leaving 9 bases not matched to a gene. This CDR3 spans 17 amino acids. CDR3 loop: CASSSWTSGRAGDEQFF. CDR3 coding DNA: TGTGCCAGCAGCTCCTGGACTAGCGGGAGGGCCGGGGATGAGCAGTTCTTC.

This rearrangement joins TRBV3-1 to TRBJ2-3, with 7 bases fitting TRBD2. Trimming removed 1 base from V and 4 bases from J; junction bases left unmatched: 14. From germline, CDR1 is LGHDT and CDR2 YNNKEL (reference sequence). The CDR3 has 18 amino acids. CDR3 in amino acids: CASSQVGWEGSPADTQYF. The CDR3 region has the DNA TGTGCCAGCAGCCAAGTGGGGTGGGAGGGCTCTCCCGCAGATACGCAGTATTTT.

A few counts support this clonotype. V and J are TRBV29-1 and TRBJ2-7, with D hard to call. The CDR3 contains 14 residues. The V gene's germline CDR1 is SQVTM and CDR2 ANQGSEA. Trimming took off 0 bases at V and 6 bases at J, with 15 bases between the two ends. This CDR3 is CSVEEGLSAREQYF. The CDR3 nucleotides are TGCAGCGTTGAAGAGGGCCTTTCGGCCCGCGAGCAGTACTTC.

This clonotype was recorded many times. The V call is TRBV6-6, the J call TRBJ1-1; possibly TRBD1 for D (5 bases). Trimming removed 8 bases from V and 4 bases from J, with 14 bases in between. The CDR3 runs 13 residues. Germline CDR1 is MNHNY and CDR2 is SVGAGI (reference sequence). CDR3 region: CASGGAWSTEAFF. DNA for the CDR3: TGTGCCAGCGGCGGGGCGTGGTCCACTGAAGCTTTCTTT.

The V and J genes are TRBV29-1 and TRBJ2-7; D is possibly TRBD2 (7 bases). This CDR3 is built from 14 residues. Looked up from germline, CDR1 is SQVTM and CDR2 is ANQGSEA. The germline V and J ends were trimmed by 5 bases and 2 bases, with 16 bases remaining between them. CDR3 in amino acids: CSVKWGGRTYEQYF. CDR3 DNA sequence: TGCAGCGTTAAGTGGGGGGGCCGAACCTACGAGCAGTACTTC.